This T cell receptor (beta chain) was found in a study of CD8+ T cells in alopecia areata. Study as a whole: Twice a day, 5 to 10 mg of oral tofacitinib was administered to treated patients.

The sequencing template was cDNA reverse transcribed from extracted RNA. Data came from immunoSEQ multiplex PCR; TCRdb stores just in-frame clones and leaves some out. The sample carries some 96,000 clones, 60% to 65% recorded once. Trimming removed 1 base from V and 1 base from J; junction bases left unmatched: 6. This CDR3 contains 17 residues. Germline CDR1 and CDR2: LNHDA and SQIVND (reference sequence). The treatment here: oral pan-JAK inhibitor, 5-10 mg twice daily. This clone was seen only a few times. V is TRBV19 and J is TRBJ2-2, with 7 bases identical to TRBD2. This clonotype was obtained from a human donor with alopecia areata. Source: CD8+ T cells sorted from blood, taken at week 4, from a patient treated with tofacitinib. Here the CDR3 DNA reads TGTGCCAGTAGTATAGGACTAGCCGGATGGAACACCGGGGAGCTGTTTTTT. Protein: CASSIGLAGWNTGELFF.